The 8 T cell receptor beta chains below come from one sample, sequenced in a study of blood T cell repertoires in COVID-19. The method was immunoSEQ multiplex PCR; TCRdb's version includes in-frame clones alone and lacks a portion of them. Among tens of thousands of clones listed, around 88% were seen once. The specimen was peripheral blood. The receptors stem from a human donor in a cohort sampled during active COVID-19.

The chain combines TRBV2 with TRBJ2-3; D is uncertain. From germline, CDR1 is SNHLY and CDR2 FYNNEI. Between the trimmed V and J ends, which lost 7 bases and 4 bases, there was a span of 9 bases. The CDR3 is made up of 12 amino acids. This CDR3 reads CASNLRSDTQYF. CDR3 coding DNA: TGTGCCAGCAATCTGAGATCAGATACGCAGTATTTT.

This rearrangement joins TRBV5-1 to TRBJ1-4, with D possibly TRBD1 on 5 matching bases. The CDR3 consists of 16 residues. Germline V lookup: CDR1 SGHRS, CDR2 YFSETQ. V was cut by 3 bases and J by 8 bases, with 20 bases left in between. The CDR3 loop is CASSSGPGGAREKLFF. DNA for the CDR3: TGCGCCAGCAGCTCGGGTCCCGGAGGGGCTAGGGAAAAACTGTTTTTT.

This clone has a single count. The rearrangement joins TRBV7-3 to TRBJ2-5; TRBD1 aligns across 9 bases. This CDR3 spans 14 amino acids. Trimming took 5 bases from V and 5 from J; bases not matched to a gene: 6. Germline loops: CDR1 SGHTA, CDR2 FQGTGA. CDR3 nucleotide sequence: TGTGCCAGCAGCCCACAGGGGGCGAGGGAGACCCAGTACTTC. Translation: CASSPQGARETQYF.

The chain employs TRBV6-5 and TRBJ2-7; weak D call: TRBD1 (6 bases). CDR1 and CDR2 from the germline V gene are MNHEY and SVGAGI. The germline V and J ends were trimmed by 7 bases and 6 bases, with 22 bases remaining between them. This CDR3 comprises 15 residues. The CDR3, as DNA: TGTGCCAGCAAAATACAGGGTACCACCTACGTCGAGCAGTACTTC. This encodes CASKIQGTTYVEQYF.

This clone has a single count. The gene calls are TRBV19 and TRBJ2-2; 9 nucleotides align to TRBD1. This CDR3 has 16 amino acids. V shed 5 bases, J shed 3 bases, and the junction held 7 bases outside the gene matches. Germline V lookup: CDR1 LNHDA, CDR2 SQIVND (reference sequence). CDR3 in DNA: TGTGCCAGTAGTCCCCGACAGGGGGTCTACACCGGGGAGCTGTTTTTT. Its protein product is CASSPRQGVYTGELFF.

The chain links TRBV6-5 to TRBJ1-1; perhaps TRBD1 as D (5 bases). V was cut by 3 bases and J by 5 bases, with 16 bases left in between. Germline V gives CDR1 MNHEY, CDR2 SVGAGI. The CDR3 has 15 residues. The CDR3 loop is CASSYQAGLGTEAFF. The CDR3 nucleotides are TGTGCCAGCAGTTATCAAGCAGGGTTGGGGACTGAAGCTTTCTTT.

In DNA, the CDR3 is TGTGCCAGCTCACCAGCGGCAGCACTGAACACTGAAGCTTTCTTT. This encodes CASSPAAALNTEAFF. This chain links TRBV18 with TRBJ1-1; the D is unclear. V lost 2 bases and J 0 bases, leaving 10 bases between the germline ends. The CDR3 length is 15 residues. Germline values: CDR1 KGHSH, CDR2 LQKENI.

The genes are TRBV28 and TRBJ2-3, with 8 nucleotides matching TRBD1. Germline V gives CDR1 MDHEN, CDR2 SYDVKM. V lost 6 bases, J lost 2 bases, and 4 bases stayed unmatched. The CDR3 has 14 amino acids. The CDR3: CASSRGQDTDTQYF. In DNA, the CDR3 is TGTGCCAGCAGCCGGGGACAGGACACAGATACGCAGTATTTT. The full variable domain, rest sourced from reference TRBV28 and TRBJ2-3, is DVKVTQSSRYLVKRTGEKVFLECVQDMDHENMFWYRQDPGLGLRLIYFSYDVKMKEKGDIPEGYSVSREKKERFSLILESASTNQTSMYLCASSRGQDTDTQYFGPGTRLTVL.